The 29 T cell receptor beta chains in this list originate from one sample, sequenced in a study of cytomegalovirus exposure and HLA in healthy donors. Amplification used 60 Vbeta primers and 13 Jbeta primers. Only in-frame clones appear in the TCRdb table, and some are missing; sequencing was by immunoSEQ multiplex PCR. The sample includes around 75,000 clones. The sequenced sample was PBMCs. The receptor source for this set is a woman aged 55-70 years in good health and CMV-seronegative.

CDR3 bases: TGTGCCAGCAGTGACTCAGGCCAGGGGTATGGCTACACCTTC. Translating it yields CASSDSGQGYGYTF. This chain uses TRBV6-4 with TRBJ1-2, with D tentatively TRBD1 (6 bases). Trimming removed 0 bases at V and 5 bases at J, with 10 bases between. CDR1 MRHNA and CDR2 SNTAGT come from the germline V gene. There are 14 residues in the CDR3.

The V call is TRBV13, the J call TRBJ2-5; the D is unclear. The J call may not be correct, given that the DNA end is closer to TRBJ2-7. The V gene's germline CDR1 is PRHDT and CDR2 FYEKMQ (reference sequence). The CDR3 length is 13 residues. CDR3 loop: CASSLGGYYEQYF. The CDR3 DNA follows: TGTGCCAGCAGCTTAGGAGGATACTACGAGCAGTACTTC.

In DNA, the CDR3 is TGCGCCAGCAGCCCCAGGGGGATGAACACTGAAGCTTTCTTT. This translates into CASSPRGMNTEAFF. V and J are TRBV5-1 and TRBJ1-1; 7 bases agree with TRBD1. Germline V lookup: CDR1 SGHRS, CDR2 YFSETQ. V shed 4 bases, J shed 0 bases, and the junction held 3 bases outside the gene matches. This CDR3 is built from 14 residues.

In nucleotides, the CDR3 is TGTGCCAGCAGCTTAGAGTCCCCCGGTGTCTCTGGGGCCAACGTCCTGACTTTC. It yields the protein CASSLESPGVSGANVLTF. The rearrangement joins TRBV11-2 to TRBJ2-6, with unresolved D. The CDR3 consists of 18 residues. Germline V gives CDR1 SGHAT, CDR2 FQNNGV. V was shortened by 0 bases and J by 0 bases, with 12 bases between the two germline ends.

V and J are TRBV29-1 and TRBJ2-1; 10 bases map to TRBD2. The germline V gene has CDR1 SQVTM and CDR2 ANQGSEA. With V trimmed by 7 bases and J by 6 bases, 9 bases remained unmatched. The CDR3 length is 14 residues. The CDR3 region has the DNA TGCAGCGCCCCGACTAGCGGGTTCGTCAATGAGCAGTTCTTC. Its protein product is CSAPTSGFVNEQFF.

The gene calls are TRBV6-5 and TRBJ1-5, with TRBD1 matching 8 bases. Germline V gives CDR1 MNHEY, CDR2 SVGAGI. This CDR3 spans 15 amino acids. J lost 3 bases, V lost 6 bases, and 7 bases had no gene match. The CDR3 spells CASSSTGDFNQPQHF. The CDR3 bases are TGTGCCAGCAGCTCGACAGGGGATTTCAATCAGCCCCAGCATTTT.

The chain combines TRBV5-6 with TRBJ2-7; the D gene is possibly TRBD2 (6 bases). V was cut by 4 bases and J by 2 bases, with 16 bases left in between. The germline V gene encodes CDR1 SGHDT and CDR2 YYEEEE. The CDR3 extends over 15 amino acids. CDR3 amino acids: CASSAGPGVPYEQYF. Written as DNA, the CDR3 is TGTGCCAGCAGCGCTGGCCCGGGGGTACCCTACGAGCAGTACTTC.

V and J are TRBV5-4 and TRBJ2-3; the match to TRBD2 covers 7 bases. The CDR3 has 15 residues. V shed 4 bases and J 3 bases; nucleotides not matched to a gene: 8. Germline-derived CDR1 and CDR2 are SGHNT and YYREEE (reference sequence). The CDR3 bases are TGTGCCAGCAGCATCCGGGACTACGAAACAGATACGCAGTATTTT. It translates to CASSIRDYETDTQYF.

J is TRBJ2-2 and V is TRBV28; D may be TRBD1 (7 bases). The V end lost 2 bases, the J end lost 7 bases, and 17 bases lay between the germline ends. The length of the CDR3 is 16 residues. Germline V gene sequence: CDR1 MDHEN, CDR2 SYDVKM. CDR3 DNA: TGTGCCAGCAGTTTAGCCGGGACAGACGGGGGCGGGGAGCTGTTTTTT. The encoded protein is CASSLAGTDGGGELFF.

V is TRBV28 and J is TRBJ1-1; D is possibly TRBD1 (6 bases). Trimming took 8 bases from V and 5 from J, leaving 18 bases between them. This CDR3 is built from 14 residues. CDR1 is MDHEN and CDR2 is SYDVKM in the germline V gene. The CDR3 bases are TGTGCCAGCGGGCAACAGGGTCCTGGAACTGAAGCTTTCTTT. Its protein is CASGQQGPGTEAFF.

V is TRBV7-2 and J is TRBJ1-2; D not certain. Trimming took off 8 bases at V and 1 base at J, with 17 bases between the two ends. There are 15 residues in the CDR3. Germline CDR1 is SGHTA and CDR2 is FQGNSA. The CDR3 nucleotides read TGTGCCAGCGCCCAGGCGTATCGGGGTAACTATGGCTACACCTTC. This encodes CASAQAYRGNYGYTF.

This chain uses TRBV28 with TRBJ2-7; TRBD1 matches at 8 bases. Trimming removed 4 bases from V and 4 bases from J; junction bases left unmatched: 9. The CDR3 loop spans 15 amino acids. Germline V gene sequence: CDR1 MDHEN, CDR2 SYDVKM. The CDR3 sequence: CASSSGQGGGYEQYF. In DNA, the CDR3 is TGTGCCAGCAGTTCCGGACAGGGTGGGGGGTACGAGCAGTACTTC. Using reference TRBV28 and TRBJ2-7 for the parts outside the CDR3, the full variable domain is DVKVTQSSRYLVKRTGEKVFLECVQDMDHENMFWYRQDPGLGLRLIYFSYDVKMKEKGDIPEGYSVSREKKERFSLILESASTNQTSMYLCASSSGQGGGYEQYFGPGTRLTVT.

CDR3 sequence reads: CASSLVASGSLGELFF. The CDR3 bases are TGTGCCAGCAGCTTAGTGGCTAGCGGGAGCCTCGGGGAGCTGTTTTTT. The chain couples TRBV11-2 to TRBJ2-2; 10 bases align to TRBD2. The germline V gene encodes CDR1 SGHAT and CDR2 FQNNGV. V shed 1 base and J 7 bases; nucleotides not matched to a gene: 6. The length of the CDR3 is 16 residues.

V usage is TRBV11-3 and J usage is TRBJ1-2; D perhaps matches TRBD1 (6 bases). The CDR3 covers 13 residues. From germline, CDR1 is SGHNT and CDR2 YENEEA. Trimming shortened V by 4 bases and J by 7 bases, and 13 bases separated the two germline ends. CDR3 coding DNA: TGTGCCAGCAGCTCGTCTACAGGGTCTGGCTACACCTTC. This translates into CASSSSTGSGYTF.

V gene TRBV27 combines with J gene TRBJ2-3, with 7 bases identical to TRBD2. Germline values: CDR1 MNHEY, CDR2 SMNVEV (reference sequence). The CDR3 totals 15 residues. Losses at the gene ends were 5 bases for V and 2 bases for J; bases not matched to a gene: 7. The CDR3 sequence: CASSLLAAFTDTQYF. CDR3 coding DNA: TGTGCCAGCAGTCTCCTAGCGGCCTTCACAGATACGCAGTATTTT.

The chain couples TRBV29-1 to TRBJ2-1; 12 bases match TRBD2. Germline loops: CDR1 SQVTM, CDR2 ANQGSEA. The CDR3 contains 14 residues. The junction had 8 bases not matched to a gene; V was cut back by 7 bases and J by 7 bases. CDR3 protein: CSGSSGRAGNEQFF. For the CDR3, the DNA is TGCAGCGGTTCTAGCGGGAGGGCGGGTAATGAGCAGTTCTTC.

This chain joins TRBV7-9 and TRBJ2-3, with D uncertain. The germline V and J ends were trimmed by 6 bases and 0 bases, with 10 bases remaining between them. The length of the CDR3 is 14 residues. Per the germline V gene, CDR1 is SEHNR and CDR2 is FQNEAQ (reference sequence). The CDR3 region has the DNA TGTGCCAGCAGTCCCGTTATTAGCACAGATACGCAGTATTTT. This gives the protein CASSPVISTDTQYF.

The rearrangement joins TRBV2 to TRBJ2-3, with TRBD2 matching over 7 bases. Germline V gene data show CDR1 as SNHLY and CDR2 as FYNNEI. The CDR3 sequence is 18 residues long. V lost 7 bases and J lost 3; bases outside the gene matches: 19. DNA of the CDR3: TGTGCCAGCACCAAGGAACGCGGGAGTAGCTTTCGGACAGATACGCAGTATTTT. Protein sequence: CASTKERGSSFRTDTQYF. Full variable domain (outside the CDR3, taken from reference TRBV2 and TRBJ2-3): EPEVTQTPSHQVTQMGQEVILRCVPISNHLYFYWYRQILGQKVEFLVSFYNNEISEKSEIFDDQFSVERPDGSNFTLKIRSTKLEDSAMYFCASTKERGSSFRTDTQYFGPGTRLTVL.

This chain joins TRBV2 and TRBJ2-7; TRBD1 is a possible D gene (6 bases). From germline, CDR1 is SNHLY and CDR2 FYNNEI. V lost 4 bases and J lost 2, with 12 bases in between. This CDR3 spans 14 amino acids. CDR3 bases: TGTGCCAGCAGTGTGTTGGGACAAACCTACGAGCAGTACTTC. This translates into CASSVLGQTYEQYF. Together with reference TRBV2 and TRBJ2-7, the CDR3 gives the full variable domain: EPEVTQTPSHQVTQMGQEVILRCVPISNHLYFYWYRQILGQKVEFLVSFYNNEISEKSEIFDDQFSVERPDGSNFTLKIRSTKLEDSAMYFCASSVLGQTYEQYFGPGTRLTVT.

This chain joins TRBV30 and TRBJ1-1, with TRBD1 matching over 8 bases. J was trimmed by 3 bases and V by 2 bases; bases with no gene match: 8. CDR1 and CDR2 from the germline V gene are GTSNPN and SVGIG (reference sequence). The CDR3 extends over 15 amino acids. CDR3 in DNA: TGTGCCTGGAGTTCGGGACAGGCGTCTTACACTGAAGCTTTCTTT. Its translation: CAWSSGQASYTEAFF.

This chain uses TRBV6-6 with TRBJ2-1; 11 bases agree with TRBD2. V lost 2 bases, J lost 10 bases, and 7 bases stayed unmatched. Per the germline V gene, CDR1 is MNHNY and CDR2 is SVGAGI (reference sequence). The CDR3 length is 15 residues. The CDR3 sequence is CASSYIGLAGGEQFF. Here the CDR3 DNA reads TGTGCCAGCAGTTACATAGGGCTAGCGGGAGGCGAGCAGTTCTTC.

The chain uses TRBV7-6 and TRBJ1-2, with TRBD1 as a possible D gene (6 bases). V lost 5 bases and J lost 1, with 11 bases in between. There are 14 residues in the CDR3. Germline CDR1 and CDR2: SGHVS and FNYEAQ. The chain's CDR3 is CASSPDSLNYGYTF. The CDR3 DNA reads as TGTGCCAGCAGCCCGGACAGCCTTAACTATGGCTACACCTTC.

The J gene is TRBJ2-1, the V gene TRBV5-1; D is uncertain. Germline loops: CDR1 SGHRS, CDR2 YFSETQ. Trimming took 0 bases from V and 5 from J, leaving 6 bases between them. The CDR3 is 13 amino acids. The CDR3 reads CASSLATNNEQFF. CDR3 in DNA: TGCGCCAGCAGCTTGGCCACAAACAATGAGCAGTTCTTC.

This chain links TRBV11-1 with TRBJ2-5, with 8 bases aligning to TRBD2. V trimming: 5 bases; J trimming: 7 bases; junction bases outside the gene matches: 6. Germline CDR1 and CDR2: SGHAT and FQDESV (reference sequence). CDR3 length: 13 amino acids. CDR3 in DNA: TGTGCCAGCAGCCGGGAGGGCCTTGTGACCCAGTACTTC. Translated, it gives CASSREGLVTQYF.

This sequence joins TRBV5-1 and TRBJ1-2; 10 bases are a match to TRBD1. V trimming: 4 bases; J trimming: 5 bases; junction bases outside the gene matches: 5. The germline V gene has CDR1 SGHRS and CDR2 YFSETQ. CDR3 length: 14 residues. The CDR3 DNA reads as TGCGCCAGCAGCCTAGGACAGGGGGGATATGGCTACACCTTC. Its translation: CASSLGQGGYGYTF.

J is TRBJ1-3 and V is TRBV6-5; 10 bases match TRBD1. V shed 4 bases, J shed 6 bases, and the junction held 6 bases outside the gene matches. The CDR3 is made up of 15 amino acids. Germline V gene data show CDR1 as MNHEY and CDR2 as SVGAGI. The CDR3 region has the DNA TGTGCCAGCAGTTCGGACAGGGGGTTCGAAAACACCATATATTTT. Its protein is CASSSDRGFENTIYF.

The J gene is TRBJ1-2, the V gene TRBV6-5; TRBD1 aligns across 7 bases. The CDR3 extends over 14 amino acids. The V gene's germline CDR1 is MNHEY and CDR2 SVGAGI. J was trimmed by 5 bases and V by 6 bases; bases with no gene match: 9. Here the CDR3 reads CASRGSGQIYGYTF. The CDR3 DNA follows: TGTGCCAGCAGGGGCTCGGGACAGATTTATGGCTACACCTTC.

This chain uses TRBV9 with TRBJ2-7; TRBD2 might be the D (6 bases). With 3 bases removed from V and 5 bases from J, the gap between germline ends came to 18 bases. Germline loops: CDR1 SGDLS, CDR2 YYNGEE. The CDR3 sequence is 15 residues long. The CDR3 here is CASSAGGTVVHEQYF. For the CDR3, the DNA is TGTGCCAGCAGCGCTGGCGGGACCGTGGTCCACGAGCAGTACTTC.

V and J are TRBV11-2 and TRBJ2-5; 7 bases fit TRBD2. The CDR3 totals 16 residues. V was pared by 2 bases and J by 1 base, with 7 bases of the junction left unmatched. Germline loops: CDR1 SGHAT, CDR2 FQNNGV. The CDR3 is CASSLWGSGSQETQYF. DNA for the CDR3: TGTGCCAGCAGCTTATGGGGTAGCGGGTCCCAAGAGACCCAGTACTTC.